This T cell receptor (beta chain) was profiled in a study of T cells in tuberculosis. About the study: CD1B tetramers identified T cells specific for mycobacterial lipid GMM.

Details on this clone: Its antigen is undetermined.

Assay: immunoSEQ multiplex PCR; the TCRdb copy retains only in-frame clones and omits some. The data show around 35,000 clones, with 94% seen just once and around 10% held by the top ten. Overall study findings and caveats: Active tuberculosis cases were adults; controls were adolescents.

Latent tuberculosis screening used tuberculin skin test and IGRA at entry. The CDR3 is 13 amino acids. Germline-derived CDR1 and CDR2 are SGHVT and SQSDAQ. Trimming shortened V by 4 bases and J by 8 bases, and 11 bases separated the two germline ends. This TCR derives from a donor between 5 and 29 years old with latent tuberculosis or without tuberculosis infection. Some clones in this sample may be carry-over from other donors' samples. Sequencing was performed on PBMCs. The chain joins TRBV7-4 to TRBJ2-2; D not certain. The CDR3: CASSYDGVGELFF. CDR3 in DNA: TGTGCCAGCAGCTACGACGGAGTTGGGGAGCTGTTTTTT.